These T cell receptor beta chains were read from a single sample in a study of regulatory T cells in long-lasting Graves disease. TCRdb reanalysed the multiplex PCR reads using MiXCR and keeps one entry per CDR3 protein. The sample has 420,000 or so distinct CDR3 sequences; around 17% are singletons. The data also belong to a second study, concerning T cells in Graves' hyperthyroidism and ophthalmopathy.

Material: peripheral blood mononuclear cells (PBMCs), obtained at new diagnosis, from a patient treated with antithyroid drugs. The source is a woman between 18 and 29 years old with Graves disease. Both conserved end residues are part of each CDR3. Fields, in order: D gene, V gene, clone size, J gene, CDR3 DNA, CDR3 protein. A D gene is named only where the DNA matches it firmly. A row's size may be missing; if present it is once, few, many or a size class.

d_gene: TRBD1
v_gene: TRBV27
abundance: many
j_gene: TRBJ2-7
CDR3nt: TGTGCCAGCAGCTTGATTACAGGGGACGAGCAGTACTTC
CDR3aa: CASSLITGDEQYF

d_gene: NA
v_gene: TRBV28
abundance: many
j_gene: TRBJ1-1
CDR3nt: TGTGCCAGCAAGTTAGGGGGAGGATGGGCTGAAGCTTTCTTT
CDR3aa: CASKLGGGWAEAFF

d_gene: NA
v_gene: TRBV19
abundance: few
j_gene: TRBJ2-3
CDR3nt: TGTGCCAGTAGTATCCTCGGATCTGTCGCAGATACGCAGTATTTT
CDR3aa: CASSILGSVADTQYF

d_gene: NA
v_gene: TRBV19
abundance: NA
j_gene: TRBJ1-5
CDR3nt: TGTGCCAGTAGTACACTAGACAGATATATGCCCCAGCATTTT
CDR3aa: CASSTLDRYMPQHF

d_gene: NA
v_gene: TRBV18
abundance: few
j_gene: TRBJ2-6
CDR3nt: TGTGCCAGCTCCCCTGGCGATGGGTCCGGGGCCAACGTCCTGACTTTC
CDR3aa: CASSPGDGSGANVLTF

d_gene: NA
v_gene: TRBV20-1
abundance: NA
j_gene: TRBJ1-4
CDR3nt: TGCAGTGCTAGAGATGTAAGACGTCCTAATGAAAAACTGTTTTTT
CDR3aa: CSARDVRRPNEKLFF

d_gene: TRBD2
v_gene: TRBV6-5
abundance: many
j_gene: TRBJ2-7
CDR3nt: TGTGCCAGCAGTTCCTCGGGACTAGCGGGAGGCCGTTACTCCTACGAGCAGTACTTC
CDR3aa: CASSSSGLAGGRYSYEQYF

d_gene: NA
v_gene: TRBV20-1
abundance: many
j_gene: TRBJ1-1
CDR3nt: TGCAGTGCTATCTGGCCTGGGGGGCCGACTGAAGCTTTCTTT
CDR3aa: CSAIWPGGPTEAFF

d_gene: TRBD1
v_gene: TRBV27
abundance: many
j_gene: TRBJ1-5
CDR3nt: TGTGCCAGCCGACAGGGACTAAGCAATCAGCCCCAGCATTTT
CDR3aa: CASRQGLSNQPQHF

d_gene: TRBD2
v_gene: TRBV20-1
abundance: many
j_gene: TRBJ2-3
CDR3nt: TGCAGTGCTAGAAACCAGCGGGAGGGGGGGCACACAGATACGCAGTATTTT
CDR3aa: CSARNQREGGHTDTQYF

d_gene: NA
v_gene: TRBV25-1
abundance: NA
j_gene: TRBJ2-7
CDR3nt: TGTGCCAGCAGTGCAGATGCCGGACAGCCTCCCTACGAGCAGTACTTC
CDR3aa: CASSADAGQPPYEQYF

d_gene: NA
v_gene: TRBV5-5
abundance: many
j_gene: TRBJ1-2
CDR3nt: TGTGCCAGCAGTTCCGGGGTCAACTATGGCTACACCTTC
CDR3aa: CASSSGVNYGYTF

d_gene: TRBD2
v_gene: TRBV12-3/TRBV12-4
abundance: NA
j_gene: TRBJ2-1
CDR3nt: TGTGCCAGCCTGAGCGGGAGATCCTACAATGAGCAGTCCTTC
CDR3aa: CASLSGRSYNEQSF

d_gene: NA
v_gene: TRBV2
abundance: many
j_gene: TRBJ1-1
CDR3nt: TGTGCCAGCACCACAGTTCTGGGCGCTGAAGCTTTCTTT
CDR3aa: CASTTVLGAEAFF

d_gene: NA
v_gene: TRBV7-9
abundance: many
j_gene: TRBJ2-1
CDR3nt: TGTGCCAGCAGCTTACCCCTAGGGGGGGACCCCCCCAATGAGCAGTTCTTC
CDR3aa: CASSLPLGGDPPNEQFF

d_gene: TRBD2
v_gene: TRBV6-1
abundance: NA
j_gene: TRBJ2-2
CDR3nt: TGTGCCAGCAATCCTCTAGCGGGCATCACCGGGGAGCTGTTTTTT
CDR3aa: CASNPLAGITGELFF

d_gene: TRBD2
v_gene: TRBV13
abundance: many
j_gene: TRBJ2-7
CDR3nt: TGTGCCAGCAGCTTAGGACGGGAGGGCCCCGGCGAGCAGTACTTC
CDR3aa: CASSLGREGPGEQYF

d_gene: NA
v_gene: TRBV16
abundance: many
j_gene: TRBJ1-2
CDR3nt: TGTGCCAGCAGCCTTAACAGGGTGGCGTATGGCTACACCTTC
CDR3aa: CASSLNRVAYGYTF

d_gene: NA
v_gene: TRBV11-2
abundance: NA
j_gene: TRBJ1-1
CDR3nt: TGTGCCAGCAGCCAATACTTCTCCGGAGGGGCTTTCTTT
CDR3aa: CASSQYFSGGAFF

d_gene: TRBD2
v_gene: TRBV7-3
abundance: many
j_gene: TRBJ2-3
CDR3nt: TGTGCCAGCAGCCCTCGGGGTAGCGGGGACACAGATACGCAGTATTTT
CDR3aa: CASSPRGSGDTDTQYF

d_gene: NA
v_gene: TRBV9
abundance: NA
j_gene: TRBJ1-6
CDR3nt: TGTGCCAGCAGGGGACGGCGGGCAGATTCACCCCTCCACTTT
CDR3aa: CASRGRRADSPLHF

d_gene: TRBD1
v_gene: TRBV30
abundance: NA
j_gene: TRBJ1-5
CDR3nt: TGTGCCTGGAGTCGGACAGGGGGCTATAGCAATCAGCCCCAGCATTTT
CDR3aa: CAWSRTGGYSNQPQHF

d_gene: TRBD1
v_gene: TRBV3-1
abundance: NA
j_gene: TRBJ1-1
CDR3nt: TGTGCCAGCAGCCAGGCAACAGGGGGCGGTACTGAAGCTTTCTTT
CDR3aa: CASSQATGGGTEAFF

d_gene: TRBD1
v_gene: TRBV6-1
abundance: NA
j_gene: TRBJ1-2
CDR3nt: TGTGCCAGCAGTCAGGGGACAGGGGGTAACTATGGCTACACCTTC
CDR3aa: CASSQGTGGNYGYTF

d_gene: TRBD1
v_gene: TRBV28
abundance: many
j_gene: TRBJ1-1
CDR3nt: TGTGCCAGCAGCCCTCAGGACAGGGCCACTGAAGCTTTCTTT
CDR3aa: CASSPQDRATEAFF

d_gene: NA
v_gene: TRBV7-9
abundance: NA
j_gene: TRBJ1-2
CDR3nt: TGTGCCAGCAGCTTAGGACAGAACACTAACTATGGCTACACCTTC
CDR3aa: CASSLGQNTNYGYTF

d_gene: TRBD2
v_gene: TRBV12-3/TRBV12-4
abundance: many
j_gene: TRBJ2-1
CDR3nt: TGTGCCAGCAGACTACACGGGACTAGCGGGAGTCGGGATGAGCAGTTCTTC
CDR3aa: CASRLHGTSGSRDEQFF

d_gene: NA
v_gene: TRBV11-2
abundance: many
j_gene: TRBJ2-7
CDR3nt: TGTGCCAGCAGCTTAATTTCTGCGTGGTCATCCTACGAGCAGTACTTC
CDR3aa: CASSLISAWSSYEQYF

d_gene: TRBD2
v_gene: TRBV18
abundance: NA
j_gene: TRBJ2-1
CDR3nt: TGTGCCAGCTCACCACTAGCGGGAGGGTGGAATGAGCAGTTCTTC
CDR3aa: CASSPLAGGWNEQFF

d_gene: NA
v_gene: TRBV7-2
abundance: NA
j_gene: TRBJ1-6
CDR3nt: NA
CDR3aa: CASSFYICSARDWTDRGNSPLHF

d_gene: NA
v_gene: TRBV6-4
abundance: few
j_gene: TRBJ2-6
CDR3nt: TGTGCCAGCGGCCTAAGCTCTGGGGCCAACGTCCTGACTTTC
CDR3aa: CASGLSSGANVLTF

d_gene: TRBD2
v_gene: TRBV6-1
abundance: NA
j_gene: TRBJ2-4
CDR3nt: TGTGCCAGCAGTCGCGGACTAGCGGGAGGGCACTCTAAAAACATTCAGTACTTC
CDR3aa: CASSRGLAGGHSKNIQYF

d_gene: NA
v_gene: TRBV28
abundance: many
j_gene: TRBJ2-3
CDR3nt: TGTGCCAGCACCCTCCTCCCGACAGGGCTTGTAGCGGGCACAGATACGCAGTATTTT
CDR3aa: CASTLLPTGLVAGTDTQYF

d_gene: NA
v_gene: TRBV19
abundance: NA
j_gene: TRBJ1-1
CDR3nt: TGTGCCAGTAGAGGGCAGGGAGACACTGAAGCTTTCTTT
CDR3aa: CASRGQGDTEAFF

d_gene: NA
v_gene: TRBV28
abundance: many
j_gene: TRBJ2-1
CDR3nt: TGTGCCAGCAGTTTTGAGGGAGGAGATGAGCAGTTCTTC
CDR3aa: CASSFEGGDEQFF

d_gene: NA
v_gene: TRBV12-3/TRBV12-4
abundance: many
j_gene: TRBJ2-5
CDR3nt: TGTGCCAGCAGTTCCGGGCGGGAGACCCAGTACTTC
CDR3aa: CASSSGRETQYF

d_gene: NA
v_gene: TRBV7-3
abundance: NA
j_gene: TRBJ2-3
CDR3nt: TGTGCCAGCAGCGCCGGGATTGGTGGAGGGACAGATACGCAGTATTTT
CDR3aa: CASSAGIGGGTDTQYF

d_gene: TRBD1
v_gene: TRBV5-8
abundance: NA
j_gene: TRBJ2-7
CDR3nt: TGTGCCAGCAGCCACGGGACAGACGAGCAGTACTTC
CDR3aa: CASSHGTDEQYF

d_gene: NA
v_gene: TRBV28
abundance: NA
j_gene: TRBJ2-5
CDR3nt: TGTGCCAGCAGGGAAGGCGGAGGGCCAGTCTTC
CDR3aa: CASREGGGPVF

d_gene: TRBD1
v_gene: TRBV25-1
abundance: NA
j_gene: TRBJ1-4
CDR3nt: TGTGCCAGCAGTGAATACCGGACAGGGGCAAAGGGAAAACTGTTTTTT
CDR3aa: CASSEYRTGAKGKLFF

d_gene: NA
v_gene: TRBV12-3/TRBV12-4
abundance: many
j_gene: TRBJ1-5
CDR3nt: TGTGCCAGCAGTTTTAGGGGGGGGGTGAGCAATCAGCCCCAGCATTTT
CDR3aa: CASSFRGGVSNQPQHF

d_gene: NA
v_gene: TRBV11-3
abundance: many
j_gene: TRBJ2-7
CDR3nt: TGTGCCAGCAGCTTAGATGGTGGGACCTACGAGCAGTACTTC
CDR3aa: CASSLDGGTYEQYF

d_gene: NA
v_gene: TRBV6-5
abundance: few
j_gene: TRBJ2-6
CDR3nt: TGTGCCAGCAGTTACGGAGGTACTGGGGCCAACGTCCTGACTTTC
CDR3aa: CASSYGGTGANVLTF

d_gene: NA
v_gene: TRBV11-1
abundance: many
j_gene: TRBJ2-5
CDR3nt: TGTGCCAGCAGCCGAGCCGGGACCCGGGAGACCCAGTACTTC
CDR3aa: CASSRAGTRETQYF

d_gene: NA
v_gene: TRBV12-3/TRBV12-4
abundance: many
j_gene: TRBJ1-1
CDR3nt: TGTGCCAGCAGCCCACAGGGTGGAATGAACACTGAAGCTTTCTTT
CDR3aa: CASSPQGGMNTEAFF

d_gene: TRBD1
v_gene: TRBV28
abundance: NA
j_gene: TRBJ2-7
CDR3nt: TGTGCCAGCAGTTTCTGGCAGGGGGCTGGCGAGCAGTACTTC
CDR3aa: CASSFWQGAGEQYF

d_gene: NA
v_gene: TRBV7-3
abundance: NA
j_gene: TRBJ2-1
CDR3nt: TGTGCCAGCAGCCCCCATACGGGGGCAGGGCCTTACAATGAGCAGTTCTTC
CDR3aa: CASSPHTGAGPYNEQFF